The T cell receptor beta chain described here comes from a study of CXCR3-negative and CXCR3-positive naive CD8 T cells. CDR3 length equals 16 residues. Germline V gene data show CDR1 as MGHRA and CDR2 as YSYEKL. Researchers reported sorting every CD8+ T cell subset in triplicate, roughly 290,000 cells per sort. Notes on the study in general: Naive CXCR3-positive cells had TRB CDR3s more hydrophobic than those of CXCR3-negative naive cells.

A note on this clonotype: Its antigen is not identified.

5' RACE with UMI labels generated the TRB cDNA libraries. TCRdb reprocessed the 5' RACE reads and reports one entry per CDR3 protein, with no DNA. This sample's table reports some 130,000 distinct CDR3 sequences. The rearrangement links TRBV4-1 to TRBJ2-7. The sequencing input was naive CXCR3- CD8+ T cells from blood. The subset is: CD45RO-CCR7+CD27+CD95- naive CD8+ T cells lacking CXCR3 (TNR3-). This TCR came from a human donor in good health. Some clones in this sample may be carry-over from other donors' samples. The CDR3 protein is CASSQGRGTLSYEQYF.